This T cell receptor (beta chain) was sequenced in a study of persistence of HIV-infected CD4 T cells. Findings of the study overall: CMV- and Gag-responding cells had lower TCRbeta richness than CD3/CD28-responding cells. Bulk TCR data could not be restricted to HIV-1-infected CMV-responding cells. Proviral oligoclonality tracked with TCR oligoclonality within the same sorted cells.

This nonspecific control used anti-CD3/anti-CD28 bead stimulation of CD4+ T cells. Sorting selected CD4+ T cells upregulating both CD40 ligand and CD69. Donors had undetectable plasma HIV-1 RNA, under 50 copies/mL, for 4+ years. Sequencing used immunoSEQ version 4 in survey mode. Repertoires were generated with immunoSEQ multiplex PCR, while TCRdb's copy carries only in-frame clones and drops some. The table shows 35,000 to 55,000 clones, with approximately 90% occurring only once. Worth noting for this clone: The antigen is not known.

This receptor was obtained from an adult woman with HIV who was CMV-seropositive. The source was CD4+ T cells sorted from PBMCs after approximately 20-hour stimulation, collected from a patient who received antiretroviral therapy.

CDR3 in DNA: TGTGCCAGCAGCCAAGTCCGGACAGGCGGCACTGAAGCTTTCTTT. Translation: CASSQVRTGGTEAFF. The gene calls are TRBV3-1 (or the pseudogene TRBV3-2) and TRBJ1-1, with 7 positions matching TRBD1. Germline CDR1 is LGHDT and CDR2 is YNNKEL (reference sequence). The J segment lost 4 bases and the V segment lost 1 base, leaving 6 bases of the junction unmatched. There are 15 residues in the CDR3.